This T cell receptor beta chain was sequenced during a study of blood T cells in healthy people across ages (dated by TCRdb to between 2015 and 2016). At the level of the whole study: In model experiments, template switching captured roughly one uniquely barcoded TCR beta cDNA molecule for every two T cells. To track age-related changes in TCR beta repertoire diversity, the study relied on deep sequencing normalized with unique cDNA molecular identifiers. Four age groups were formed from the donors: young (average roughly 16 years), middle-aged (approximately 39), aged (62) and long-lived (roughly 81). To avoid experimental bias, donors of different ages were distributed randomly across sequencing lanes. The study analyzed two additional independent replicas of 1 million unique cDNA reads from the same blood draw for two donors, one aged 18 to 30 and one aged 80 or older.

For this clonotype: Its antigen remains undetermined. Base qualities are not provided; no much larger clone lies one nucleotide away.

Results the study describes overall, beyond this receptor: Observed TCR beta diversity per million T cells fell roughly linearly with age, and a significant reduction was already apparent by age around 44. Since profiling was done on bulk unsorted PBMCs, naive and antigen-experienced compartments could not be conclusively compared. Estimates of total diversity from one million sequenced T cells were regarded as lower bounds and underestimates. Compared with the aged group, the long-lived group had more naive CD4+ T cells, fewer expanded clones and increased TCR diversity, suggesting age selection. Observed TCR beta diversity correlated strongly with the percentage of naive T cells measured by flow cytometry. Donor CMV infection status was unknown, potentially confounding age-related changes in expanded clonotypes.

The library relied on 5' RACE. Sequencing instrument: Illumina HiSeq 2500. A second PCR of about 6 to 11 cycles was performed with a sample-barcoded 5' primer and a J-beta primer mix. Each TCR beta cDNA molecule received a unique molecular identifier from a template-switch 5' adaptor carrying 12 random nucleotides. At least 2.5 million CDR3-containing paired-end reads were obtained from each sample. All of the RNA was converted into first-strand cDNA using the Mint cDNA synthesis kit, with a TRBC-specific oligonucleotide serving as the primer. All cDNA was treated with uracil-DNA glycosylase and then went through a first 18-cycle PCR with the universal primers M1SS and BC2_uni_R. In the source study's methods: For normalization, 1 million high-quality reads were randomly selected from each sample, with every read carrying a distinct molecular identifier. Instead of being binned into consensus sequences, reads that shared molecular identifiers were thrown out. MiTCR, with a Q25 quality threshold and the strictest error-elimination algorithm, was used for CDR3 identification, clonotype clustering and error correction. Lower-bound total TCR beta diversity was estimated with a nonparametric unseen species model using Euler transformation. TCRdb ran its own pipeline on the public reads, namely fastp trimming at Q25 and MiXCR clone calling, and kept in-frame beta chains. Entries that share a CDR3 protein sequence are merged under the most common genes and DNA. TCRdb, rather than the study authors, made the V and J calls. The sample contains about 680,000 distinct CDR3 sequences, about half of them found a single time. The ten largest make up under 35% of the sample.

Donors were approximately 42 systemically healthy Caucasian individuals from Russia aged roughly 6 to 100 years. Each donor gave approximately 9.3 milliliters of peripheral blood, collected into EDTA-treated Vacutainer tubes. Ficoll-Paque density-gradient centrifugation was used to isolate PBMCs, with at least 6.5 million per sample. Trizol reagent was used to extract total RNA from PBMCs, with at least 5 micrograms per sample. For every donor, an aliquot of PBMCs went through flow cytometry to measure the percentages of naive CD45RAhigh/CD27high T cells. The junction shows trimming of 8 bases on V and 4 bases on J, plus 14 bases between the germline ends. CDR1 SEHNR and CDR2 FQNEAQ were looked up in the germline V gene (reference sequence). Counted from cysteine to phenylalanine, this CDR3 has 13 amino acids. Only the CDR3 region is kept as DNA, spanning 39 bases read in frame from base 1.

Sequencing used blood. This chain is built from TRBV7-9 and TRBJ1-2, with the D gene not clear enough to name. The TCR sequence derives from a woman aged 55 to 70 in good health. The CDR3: CASEQRLSYGYTF. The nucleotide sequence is TGTGCCAGCGAACAGCGGCTGAGCTATGGCTACACCTTC.